These 24 T cell receptor beta chains originate from one sample sequenced in a study of blood T cell repertoires in COVID-19. Clones were sequenced by immunoSEQ multiplex PCR, and TCRdb holds only the in-frame ones, with some missing. This table has 130,000 to 150,000 clones, about 82% appearing once. Sequencing used PBMCs or T cells enriched from blood (not recorded which). The receptors shown here come from a woman between 40 and 55 years old who had recovered from COVID-19.

V and J are TRBV6-2 or TRBV6-3 and TRBJ2-1; 9 bases align to TRBD1. This CDR3 has 16 amino acids. Trimming at V came to 0 bases and at J to 4 bases, leaving 4 bases not matched to a gene. Per germline, CDR1 MNHEY and CDR2 SVGEGT. Written as DNA, the CDR3 is TGTGCCAGCAGTTACTCCTGGACAGGGGCATACAATGAGCAGTTCTTC. It encodes CASSYSWTGAYNEQFF.

This clone was counted a single time. The chain employs TRBV2 and TRBJ2-7, with 7 nucleotides matching TRBD1. Germline CDR1 reads SNHLY; CDR2 reads FYNNEI. V lost 11 bases and J lost 0; bases outside the gene matches: 7. CDR3 size: 13 residues. The CDR3 here is CAANRDSSYEQYF. CDR3 nucleotides: TGTGCCGCTAACCGGGACAGCTCCTACGAGCAGTACTTC.

The rearrangement joins TRBV9 to TRBJ2-3; the D gene is possibly TRBD1 (5 bases). Trimming removed 0 bases from V and 4 bases from J, with 12 bases in between. Per germline, CDR1 SGDLS and CDR2 YYNGEE. The CDR3 is 15 amino acids. The CDR3 loop reads CASSVAGGASDTQYF. The DNA for the CDR3 is TGTGCCAGCAGCGTAGCTGGTGGGGCTTCAGATACGCAGTATTTT.

CDR3 protein: CASTQVPNYGYTF. The CDR3 bases are TGTGCCAGCACCCAGGTCCCTAACTATGGCTACACCTTC. The gene calls are TRBV12-3 or TRBV12-4 and TRBJ1-2; no firm D call. This CDR3 is 13 amino acids long. Trimming removed 7 bases from V and 0 bases from J, with 9 bases in between.

V and J are TRBV5-4 and TRBJ2-5; the D gene is possibly TRBD2 (5 bases). The germline V gene encodes CDR1 SGHNT and CDR2 YYREEE (reference sequence). The CDR3 runs to 14 residues. With 1 base removed from V and 1 base from J, the gap between germline ends came to 8 bases. Here the CDR3 DNA reads TGTGCCAGCAGCTTGACCCGGGGCCAAGAGACCCAGTACTTC. It yields the protein CASSLTRGQETQYF. The variable domain in full, completed from reference TRBV5-4 and TRBJ2-5, reads ETGVTQSPTHLIKTRGQQVTLRCSSQSGHNTVSWYQQALGQGPQFIFQYYREEENGRGNFPPRFSGLQFPNYSSELNVNALELDDSALYLCASSLTRGQETQYFGPGTRLLVL.

The V call is TRBV30, the J call TRBJ1-3; 7 bases are shared with TRBD1. Germline V lookup: CDR1 GTSNPN, CDR2 SVGIG (reference sequence). The CDR3 is 16 residues long. After removal of 1 base from V and 8 bases from J, the junction contained 14 bases not matched to a gene. In nucleotides, the CDR3 is TGTGCCTGGAGTGGGGCAAGGACAGGATCTTTAGACACCATATATTTT. Its translation is CAWSGARTGSLDTIYF.

This chain joins TRBV3-1 (or the pseudogene TRBV3-2) and TRBJ2-1; D call uncertain. V lost 8 bases and J lost 9, with 14 bases in between. Germline CDR1 LGHDT, CDR2 YNNKEL (reference sequence). This CDR3 region has 12 residues. The CDR3 DNA follows: TGTGCCAGCTCTAAGTCCCGTGTTGAGCAGTTCTTC. Encoded protein: CASSKSRVEQFF.

This chain's CDR3 is CASSLGLAGLQYF. The DNA of the CDR3 is TGTGCCAGCAGTTTAGGACTAGCGGGGCTGCAGTACTTC. This rearrangement joins TRBV12-3 or TRBV12-4 to TRBJ2-7; 11 bases match TRBD2. The CDR3 consists of 13 residues. Trimming at V came to 1 base and at J to 9 bases, leaving 2 bases not matched to a gene.

This chain connects TRBV19 to TRBJ1-6; tentatively, D is TRBD1 (6 bases). V lost 4 bases and J 8 bases, leaving 12 bases between the germline ends. This CDR3 spans 14 amino acids. Germline-derived CDR1 and CDR2 are LNHDA and SQIVND (reference sequence). CDR3 sequence: CASSTTGDHSPLHF. The CDR3 region has the DNA TGTGCCAGTAGTACGACAGGCGATCATTCACCCCTCCACTTT.

This clone showed up just once. The rearrangement joins TRBV7-9 to TRBJ1-6; D unclear. V gave up 0 bases and J gave up 14 bases, with 8 bases separating them. The CDR3 sequence is 12 residues long. Germline CDR1 is SEHNR and CDR2 is FQNEAQ (reference sequence). The CDR3 region has the DNA TGTGCCAGCAGCTTAGCCGGAGGAACCCTCCACTTT. Residues: CASSLAGGTLHF.

J is TRBJ2-7 and V is TRBV7-2, with a possible D match to TRBD2 (6 bases). V lost 5 bases to trimming and J lost 3 bases, with 11 bases between them. CDR3 size: 13 residues. Germline CDR1 and CDR2: SGHTA and FQGNSA. The CDR3 here is CASSRGVSYEQYF. The CDR3 DNA reads as TGTGCCAGCAGCCGCGGGGTCAGCTACGAGCAGTACTTC.

CDR3 protein: CASSLTGQGVYEQYF. Here the CDR3 DNA reads TGCGCCAGCAGCTTGACGGGACAGGGGGTCTACGAGCAGTACTTC. The genes are TRBV5-1 and TRBJ2-7; 11 bases are a match to TRBD1. The germline gives CDR1 SGHRS, CDR2 YFSETQ. The CDR3 is 15 amino acids. J gave up 3 bases and V 1 base, and 3 bases lay outside the gene matches.

This clone was counted between two and nine times. The chain is built from TRBV30 and TRBJ2-7, with TRBD2 identical over 15 bases. Germline V gene data show CDR1 as GTSNPN and CDR2 as SVGIG (reference sequence). V shed 3 bases and J 3 bases; nucleotides not matched to a gene: 12. The CDR3 runs 18 residues. CDR3 sequence (DNA): TGTGCCTGGAGCGCCGGGACTAGCGGGGGGCTACGGATCTACGAGCAGTACTTC. This codes for CAWSAGTSGGLRIYEQYF.

The V and J genes are TRBV3-1 (or the pseudogene TRBV3-2) and TRBJ2-7; the D gene is possibly TRBD1 (6 bases). Trimming took off 0 bases at V and 0 bases at J, with 9 bases between the two ends. The CDR3 sequence is 15 residues long. CDR1 is LGHDT and CDR2 is YNNKEL in the germline V gene (reference sequence). In nucleotides, the CDR3 is TGTGCCAGCAGCCAAGATTGGGGGCTCTCCTACGAGCAGTACTTC. Translating it yields CASSQDWGLSYEQYF.

This chain uses TRBV9 with TRBJ2-2; D uncertain. The CDR3 sequence is 14 residues long. Between the trimmed V and J ends, which lost 1 base and 6 bases, there was a span of 10 bases. Germline V gene lookup returns CDR1 SGDLS and CDR2 YYNGEE. CDR3: CASSVTASAGELFF. CDR3 coding DNA: TGTGCCAGCAGCGTAACCGCCAGCGCCGGGGAGCTGTTTTTT. Full variable domain (missing parts from reference TRBV9 and TRBJ2-2): DSGVTQTPKHLITATGQRVTLRCSPRSGDLSVYWYQQSLDQGLQFLIQYYNGEERAKGNILERFSAQQFPDLHSELNLSSLELGDSALYFCASSVTASAGELFFGEGSRLTVL.

This clone was detected only once. The rearrangement uses TRBV5-8 and TRBJ1-1; 9 nucleotides align to TRBD1. V shed 2 bases and J 11 bases; nucleotides not matched to a gene: 7. This CDR3 is 13 amino acids long. Germline V CDR1 and CDR2: SGHTS, YDEGEE. The CDR3 DNA is TGTGCCAGCAGCTTCCAAACAGGGGGCTTGGCTTTCTTT. This gives the protein CASSFQTGGLAFF.

This chain uses TRBV30 with TRBJ2-1; possibly TRBD1 for D (5 bases). The CDR3 contains 14 residues. The V end was cut by 3 bases, the J end by 0 bases, with 9 bases between. Germline lookup yields CDR1 GTSNPN and CDR2 SVGIG (reference sequence). The CDR3 loop reads CAWSAGSSYNEQFF. The CDR3 nucleotides read TGTGCCTGGAGCGCAGGGTCCTCCTACAATGAGCAGTTCTTC.

J is TRBJ1-1 and V is TRBV30; D might be TRBD1 (5 bases). Germline V gene sequence: CDR1 GTSNPN, CDR2 SVGIG (reference sequence). CDR3 length equals 14 residues. V was pared by 4 bases and J by 0 bases, with 12 bases between. The CDR3 loop reads CAWTAGVMNTEAFF. CDR3 bases: TGTGCCTGGACGGCGGGGGTCATGAACACTGAAGCTTTCTTT.

The V call is TRBV29-1, the J call TRBJ1-1; D might be TRBD1 (5 bases). From germline, CDR1 is SQVTM and CDR2 ANQGSEA. V lost 0 bases and J 5 bases, leaving 10 bases between the germline ends. The CDR3 runs 13 residues. In DNA, the CDR3 is TGCAGCGTTGAAGATTTCAGGGATACTGAAGCTTTCTTT. Its protein product is CSVEDFRDTEAFF.

J is TRBJ2-1 and V is TRBV11-2, with D possibly being TRBD2 (5 bases). Germline CDR1 and CDR2: SGHAT and FQNNGV. Trimming left V 1 base short and J 9 bases short, with 7 bases between. The CDR3 loop spans 12 amino acids. The CDR3: CASSLAGIEQFF. CDR3 nucleotides: TGTGCCAGCAGCTTAGCCGGGATTGAGCAGTTCTTC.

V and J are TRBV11-3 and TRBJ2-1; a weak D match, TRBD1 (6 bases). With 5 bases removed from V and 0 bases from J, the gap between germline ends came to 17 bases. CDR3 length: 17 residues. Germline V lookup: CDR1 SGHNT, CDR2 YENEEA. DNA for the CDR3: TGTGCCAGCAGCGCCCGCCGGGACACCGACTCCTACAATGAGCAGTTCTTC. Protein sequence: CASSARRDTDSYNEQFF.

The rearrangement uses TRBV30 and TRBJ1-1; D ambiguous. Deletions cut 8 bases from V and 3 bases from J, with 16 bases between. This CDR3 has 13 amino acids. Germline assignment: CDR1 GTSNPN and CDR2 SVGIG (reference sequence). For the CDR3, the DNA is TGTGCCATTTCCCGCGTCTTGGACACTGAAGCTTTCTTT. This gives the protein CAISRVLDTEAFF.

The gene calls are TRBV5-4 and TRBJ2-3; D not certain. The CDR3 loop spans 13 amino acids. CDR1 and CDR2 from the germline V gene are SGHNT and YYREEE (reference sequence). The V gene lost 3 bases and the J gene lost 2 bases, with 7 bases spanning the gap. This chain's CDR3 is CASSYRLTDTQYF. CDR3 DNA: TGTGCCAGCAGCTACCGACTCACAGATACGCAGTATTTT.

This sequence joins TRBV11-2 and TRBJ1-6, with 8 bases matching TRBD1. Germline V gene sequence: CDR1 SGHAT, CDR2 FQNNGV. J was trimmed by 9 bases and V by 5 bases; bases with no gene match: 6. The CDR3 runs to 14 residues. The CDR3 reads CASSRGQGFSPLHF. CDR3 sequence (DNA): TGTGCCAGCAGCCGAGGACAGGGCTTTTCACCCCTCCACTTT.